What follows are 20 T cell receptor beta chains derived from one specimen sequenced in a study of neoadjuvant nivolumab and ipilimumab in lung cancer. The method was immunoSEQ multiplex PCR; TCRdb's version includes in-frame clones alone and lacks a portion of them. This table has some 4,000 clones, around 75% appearing once. The source was peripheral blood, collected after neoadjuvant nivolumab, alone or with ipilimumab, at or shortly before surgery. The receptors shown here come from an adult with non-small cell lung cancer.

The chain combines TRBV28 with TRBJ1-5; 9 bases are a match to TRBD1. The CDR3 sequence is 18 residues long. From germline, CDR1 is MDHEN and CDR2 SYDVKM. The ends lost 1 base at V and 0 bases at J; junction bases unmatched: 7. This CDR3 reads CASSLSKQGALSNQPQHF. CDR3 nucleotides: TGTGCCAGCAGTTTATCGAAACAGGGGGCCCTTAGCAATCAGCCCCAGCATTTT. Full variable domain (missing parts from reference TRBV28 and TRBJ1-5): DVKVTQSSRYLVKRTGEKVFLECVQDMDHENMFWYRQDPGLGLRLIYFSYDVKMKEKGDIPEGYSVSREKKERFSLILESASTNQTSMYLCASSLSKQGALSNQPQHFGDGTRLSIL.

The chain recombines TRBV18 with TRBJ2-7; tentatively, D is TRBD1 (6 bases). V was pared by 2 bases and J by 4 bases, with 12 bases between. From germline, CDR1 is KGHSH and CDR2 LQKENI. This CDR3 comprises 14 residues. The CDR3 DNA reads as TGTGCCAGCTCACCAGAGACAGGTGCTTACGAGCAGTACTTC. Residues: CASSPETGAYEQYF.

In DNA form, the CDR3 reads TGCGCCAGCAGCTTGGACGCGACCTCTGGAAACACCATATATTTT. Translating it yields CASSLDATSGNTIYF. The genes are TRBV5-1 and TRBJ1-3; D is unclear. Trimming took 0 bases from V and 0 from J, leaving 7 bases between them. CDR1 is SGHRS, CDR2 YFSETQ, per germline. The CDR3 has 15 amino acids.

The V call is TRBV6-1, the J call TRBJ1-1; the match to TRBD1 covers 10 bases. After removal of 9 bases from V and 9 bases from J, the junction contained 13 bases not matched to a gene. This CDR3 contains 14 residues. In germline, CDR1 is MNHNS, CDR2 SASEGT. The CDR3 bases are TGTGCCAGTCCTGGGGGGGGACAGGGGCTTAAAGCTTTCTTT. Encoded protein: CASPGGGQGLKAFF.

This chain links TRBV9 with TRBJ2-7; the match to TRBD2 covers 8 bases. Germline CDR1 SGDLS, CDR2 YYNGEE. CDR3 length: 15 amino acids. V was clipped by 6 bases and J by 5 bases; unmatched bases: 13. The CDR3 sequence: CASTKHGTSGNEQYF. The CDR3 region has the DNA TGTGCCAGCACCAAACACGGGACTAGTGGTAACGAGCAGTACTTC.

This sequence joins TRBV15 and TRBJ2-5, with D unclear. The CDR3 is 15 residues long. Deletions cut 0 bases from V and 9 bases from J, with 17 bases between. Germline V gene data show CDR1 as LNHNV and CDR2 as YYDKDF (reference sequence). Here the CDR3 reads CATSRDPDFLKPQYF. CDR3 sequence (DNA): TGTGCCACCAGCAGAGATCCAGACTTCTTGAAGCCCCAGTACTTC. Variable domain in full (rest from reference TRBV15 and TRBJ2-5): DAMVIQNPRYQVTQFGKPVTLSCSQTLNHNVMYWYQQKSSQAPKLLFHYYDKDFNNEADTPDNFQSRRPNTSFCFLDIRSPGLGDTAMYLCATSRDPDFLKPQYFGPGTRLLVL.

J is TRBJ2-4 and V is TRBV9; TRBD1 matches at 8 bases. CDR1 SGDLS and CDR2 YYNGEE come from the germline V gene. J gave up 2 bases and V 3 bases, and 7 bases lay outside the gene matches. The CDR3 runs 16 residues. DNA of the CDR3: TGTGCCAGCAGCGACGGGACAGGCGGACCCAAAAACATTCAGTACTTC. Translation gives CASSDGTGGPKNIQYF.

The gene calls are TRBV7-2 and TRBJ1-1; D not resolved. Germline-derived CDR1 and CDR2 are SGHTA and FQGNSA. V lost 4 bases and J lost 4, with 10 bases in between. The CDR3 sequence is 13 residues long. CDR3 loop: CASSYAVGTEAFF. The CDR3 DNA is TGTGCCAGCAGCTACGCAGTCGGCACTGAAGCTTTCTTT. Drawing the rest from reference TRBV7-2 and TRBJ1-1, the complete variable domain is GAGVSQSPSNKVTEKGKDVELRCDPISGHTALYWYRQSLGQGLEFLIYFQGNSAPDKSGLPSDRFSAERTGGSVSTLTIQRTQQEDSAVYLCASSYAVGTEAFFGQGTRLTVV.

The chain has TRBV27 and TRBJ2-7; 7 nucleotides match TRBD1. This CDR3 region has 13 residues. Germline V lookup: CDR1 MNHEY, CDR2 SMNVEV (reference sequence). V trimming: 7 bases; J trimming: 1 base; junction bases outside the gene matches: 4. The CDR3 DNA reads as TGTGCCAGCAAAGGCAGGGGGTCCTACGAGCAGTACTTC. Its protein is CASKGRGSYEQYF.

This chain joins TRBV19 and TRBJ2-5; 9 bases match TRBD2. The CDR3 has 16 residues. V gave up 11 bases and J gave up 2 bases; unmatched junction bases: 15. In germline, CDR1 is LNHDA, CDR2 SQIVND (reference sequence). The CDR3 here is CACASNPLAGQETQYF. Written as DNA, the CDR3 is TGTGCCTGTGCCAGTAATCCCCTAGCGGGACAAGAGACCCAGTACTTC. The variable domain in full, completed from reference TRBV19 and TRBJ2-5, reads DGGITQSPKYLFRKEGQNVTLSCEQNLNHDAMYWYRQDPGQGLRLIYYSQIVNDFQKGDIAEGYSVSREKKESFPLTVTSAQKNPTAFYLCACASNPLAGQETQYFGPGTRLLVL.

This clone was seen a handful of times. V is TRBV7-8 and J is TRBJ2-2, with TRBD2 matching over 7 bases. Germline trimming cut 5 bases from V and 1 base from J; bases unmatched to any gene: 13. The CDR3 has 18 amino acids. The germline gives CDR1 SGHVS, CDR2 FQNEAQ. CDR3 sequence (DNA): TGTGCCAGCAGCCCCGGATTGACTAGCCCCAGGAACACCGGGGAGCTGTTTTTT. This gives the protein CASSPGLTSPRNTGELFF.

The genes are TRBV7-2 and TRBJ2-5; tentatively, D is TRBD2 (6 bases). The V end lost 0 bases, the J end lost 5 bases, and 13 bases lay between the germline ends. CDR1 and CDR2 from the germline V gene are SGHTA and FQGNSA. This CDR3 has 15 amino acids. The CDR3, as DNA: TGTGCCAGCAGCTTAGCGGAGGGACTGCAGGAGACCCAGTACTTC. It encodes CASSLAEGLQETQYF.

V and J are TRBV6-5 and TRBJ1-1; no definite D call. Between the trimmed V and J ends, which lost 1 base and 0 bases, there was a span of 12 bases. The CDR3 spans 16 residues. Germline CDR1 reads MNHEY; CDR2 reads SVGAGI. The DNA of the CDR3 is TGTGCCAGCAGTTACTACACTGCCACTATGAACACTGAAGCTTTCTTT. This codes for CASSYYTATMNTEAFF.

This chain connects TRBV5-1 to TRBJ2-7; D ambiguous. Germline values: CDR1 SGHRS, CDR2 YFSETQ. Trimming removed 0 bases at V and 6 bases at J, with 13 bases between. The CDR3 spans 14 residues. The chain's CDR3 is CASSLAGSSPEQYF. Here the CDR3 DNA reads TGCGCCAGCAGCTTGGCCGGGTCGAGTCCCGAGCAGTACTTC.

This chain uses TRBV14 with TRBJ2-1; 8 bases agree with TRBD2. J was trimmed by 4 bases and V by 1 base; bases with no gene match: 3. CDR1 is SGHDN, CDR2 FVKESK, per germline. The CDR3 contains 15 residues. CDR3 nucleotides: TGTGCCAGCAGCCAAGCGGGAGGGCGGTACAATGAGCAGTTCTTC. Amino acid sequence: CASSQAGGRYNEQFF.

The rearrangement links TRBV4-3 to TRBJ2-7; D not certain. This CDR3 contains 14 residues. The V and J ends lost 1 base and 3 bases respectively, with 10 bases between them. The germline CDR1 and CDR2 sequences are LGHNA and YSLEER. The CDR3 coding sequence is TGCGCCAGCAGCCAAGGGTTAGGCAGCTACGAGCAGTACTTC. This translates into CASSQGLGSYEQYF.

The chain has TRBV27 and TRBJ1-5, with TRBD1 as a possible D gene (5 bases). The CDR3 runs 14 residues. V lost 8 bases and J 3 bases, leaving 14 bases between the germline ends. CDR1 MNHEY and CDR2 SMNVEV come from the germline V gene (reference sequence). The CDR3, as DNA: TGTGCCAGCGCCCGGTCGGGGCTCAATCAGCCCCAGCATTTT. It yields the protein CASARSGLNQPQHF.

J is TRBJ2-7 and V is TRBV7-3, with D possibly TRBD1 on 6 matching bases. V lost 7 bases to trimming and J lost 3 bases, with 16 bases between them. The germline gives CDR1 SGHTA, CDR2 FQGTGA. The CDR3 is 14 residues long. Here the CDR3 reads CASTRDTLIYEQYF. The DNA for the CDR3 is TGTGCCAGCACGAGGGACACACTCATCTACGAGCAGTACTTC.

The table lists this clone with a count of one. This chain joins TRBV19 and TRBJ1-2; D gene ambiguous. The germline V gene has CDR1 LNHDA and CDR2 SQIVND (reference sequence). The CDR3 consists of 14 residues. V gave up 7 bases and J gave up 1 base, with 13 bases separating them. The DNA for the CDR3 is TGTGCCAGTACCCCGGGTCATATTAACTATGGCTACACCTTC. Amino acids: CASTPGHINYGYTF. Together with reference TRBV19 and TRBJ1-2, the CDR3 gives the full variable domain: DGGITQSPKYLFRKEGQNVTLSCEQNLNHDAMYWYRQDPGQGLRLIYYSQIVNDFQKGDIAEGYSVSREKKESFPLTVTSAQKNPTAFYLCASTPGHINYGYTFGSGTRLTVV.

The chain employs TRBV2 and TRBJ2-5; 9 nucleotides align to TRBD1. The trim removed 10 bases at V and 5 bases at J, leaving 5 bases unmatched. Germline CDR1 and CDR2: SNHLY and FYNNEI. This CDR3 has 12 residues. CDR3 bases: TGTGCCACCGCCGGACAGGGGGAGACCCAGTACTTC. Amino acid sequence: CATAGQGETQYF.